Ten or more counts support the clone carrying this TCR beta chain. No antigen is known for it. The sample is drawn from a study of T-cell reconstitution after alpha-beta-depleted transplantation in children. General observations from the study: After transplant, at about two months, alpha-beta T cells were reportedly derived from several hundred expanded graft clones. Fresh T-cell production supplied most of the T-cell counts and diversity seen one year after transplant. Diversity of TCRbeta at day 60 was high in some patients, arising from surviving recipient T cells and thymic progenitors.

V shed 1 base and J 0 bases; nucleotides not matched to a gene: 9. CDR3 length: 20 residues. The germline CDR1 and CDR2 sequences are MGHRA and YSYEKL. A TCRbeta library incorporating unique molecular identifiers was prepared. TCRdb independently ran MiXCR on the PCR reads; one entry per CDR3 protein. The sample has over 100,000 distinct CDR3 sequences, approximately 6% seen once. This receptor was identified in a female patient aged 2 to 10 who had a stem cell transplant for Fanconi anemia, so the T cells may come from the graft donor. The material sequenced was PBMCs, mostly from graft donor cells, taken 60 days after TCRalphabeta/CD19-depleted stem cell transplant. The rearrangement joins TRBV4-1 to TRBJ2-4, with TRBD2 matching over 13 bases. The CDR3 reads CASSQVRGLAGALAKNIQYF. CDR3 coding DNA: TGCGCCAGCAGCCAAGTTCGCGGACTAGCGGGAGCCTTAGCCAAAAACATTCAGTACTTC.